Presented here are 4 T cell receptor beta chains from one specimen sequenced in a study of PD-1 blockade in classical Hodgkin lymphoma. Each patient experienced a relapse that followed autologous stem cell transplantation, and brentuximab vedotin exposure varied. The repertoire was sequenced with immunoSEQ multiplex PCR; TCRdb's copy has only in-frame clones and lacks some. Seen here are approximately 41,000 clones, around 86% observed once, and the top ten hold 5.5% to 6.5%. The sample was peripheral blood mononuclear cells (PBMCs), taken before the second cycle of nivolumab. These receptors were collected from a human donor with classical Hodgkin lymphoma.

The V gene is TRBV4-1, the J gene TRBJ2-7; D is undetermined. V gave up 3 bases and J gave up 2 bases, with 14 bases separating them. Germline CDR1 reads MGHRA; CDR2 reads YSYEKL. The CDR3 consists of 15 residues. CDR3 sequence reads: CASSQPTQKPYEQYF. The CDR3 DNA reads TGCGCCAGCAGCCAGCCTACCCAGAAACCCTACGAGCAGTACTTC.

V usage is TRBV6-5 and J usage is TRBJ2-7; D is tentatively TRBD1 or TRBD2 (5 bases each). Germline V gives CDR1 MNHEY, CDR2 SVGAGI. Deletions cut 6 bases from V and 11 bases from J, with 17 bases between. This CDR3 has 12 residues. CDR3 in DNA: TGTGCCAGCAGGACAACCTCCGGGACGAAGTACTTC. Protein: CASRTTSGTKYF.

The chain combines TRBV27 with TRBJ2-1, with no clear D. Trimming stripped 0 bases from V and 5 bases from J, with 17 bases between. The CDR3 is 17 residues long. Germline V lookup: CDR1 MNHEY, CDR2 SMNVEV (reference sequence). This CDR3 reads CASSLSRTIFIDNEQFF. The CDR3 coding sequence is TGTGCCAGCAGTTTATCTAGAACTATCTTTATTGACAATGAGCAGTTCTTC.

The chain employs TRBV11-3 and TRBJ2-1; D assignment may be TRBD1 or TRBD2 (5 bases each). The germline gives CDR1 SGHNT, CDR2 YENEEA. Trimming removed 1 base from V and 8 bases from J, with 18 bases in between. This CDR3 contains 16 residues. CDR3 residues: CASSLGELGVGDEQFF. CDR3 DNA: TGTGCCAGCAGCTTAGGGGAACTGGGGGTTGGCGATGAGCAGTTCTTC.